Described below is a single T cell receptor (beta chain) sequence and its context. Antigen specificity is unknown. The sample originates from a study of T-cell memory formation after mild COVID-19. Findings and limits, study-wide: Contracting clones localized mainly to CM and EM when CD4+ and mainly to EMRA when CD8+.

In TCRdb, the 5' RACE reads were re-called with MiXCR into one record per CDR3 protein. This sample yields 390,000 or so distinct CDR3 sequences, of which roughly 15% are seen a single time; 20% to 25% belongs to the top ten. The receptor's source is a man younger than 30 who had mild COVID-19 (a few samples of this study predate the infection). Cell type and time point are not known. The specimen was PBMCs or a T cell subset sorted from them (not recorded which).

The CDR3 bases are TGTGCCAGCAGCCAAGTCGGCTCCCAGGACTATGGCTACACCTTC. It is translated as CASSQVGSQDYGYTF. V and J are TRBV3-1 and TRBJ1-2; D gene uncertain. The CDR3 extends over 15 amino acids. V lost 1 base to trimming and J lost 3 bases, with 12 bases between them. Germline loops: CDR1 LGHDT, CDR2 YNNKEL (reference sequence).